This paragraph covers one T cell receptor (beta chain) sequence. Original processing notes: How many nucleated cells were present was estimated from reference gene primer amplification. The repertoire was sequenced with immunoSEQ multiplex PCR; TCRdb's copy has only in-frame clones and lacks some. V, J and clone size are taken as reported in that table, and D and trimming were inferred from the DNA itself. Counted here are fewer than 700,000 clones, approximately 88% occurring once; the ten biggest clones make up 7.5% to 9.5%. The germline V gene has CDR1 SGHRS and CDR2 YFSETQ. Trimming cost V 2 bases and J 2 bases, with 19 bases left between them. The CDR3 sequence is 17 residues long. Seattle participants joined during active infection and were tracked over time. This sample is part of a study of blood T cell repertoires in COVID-19. As for the study in general: COVID-19 samples collected from the United States, Italy and Spain covered acute and convalescent phases. PBMCs, B-cell-depleted T cells, or T cells were the source of the cDNA or gDNA that made up the material.

The source material was peripheral blood. The chain links TRBV5-1 to TRBJ2-5; D perhaps matches TRBD1 (6 bases). The sequence was collected from a woman between 50 and 59 years old with COVID-19, enrolled during active disease. The CDR3 region has the DNA TGCGCCAGCAGCTTCGGGGACAAAGGGTTGGGGCAAGAGACCCAGTACTTC. This sequence encodes CASSFGDKGLGQETQYF. Using reference TRBV5-1 and TRBJ2-5 for the parts outside the CDR3, the full variable domain is KAGVTQTPRYLIKTRGQQVTLSCSPISGHRSVSWYQQTPGQGLQFLFEYFSETQRNKGNFPGRFSGRQFSNSRSEMNVSTLELGDSALYLCASSFGDKGLGQETQYFGPGTRLLVL.